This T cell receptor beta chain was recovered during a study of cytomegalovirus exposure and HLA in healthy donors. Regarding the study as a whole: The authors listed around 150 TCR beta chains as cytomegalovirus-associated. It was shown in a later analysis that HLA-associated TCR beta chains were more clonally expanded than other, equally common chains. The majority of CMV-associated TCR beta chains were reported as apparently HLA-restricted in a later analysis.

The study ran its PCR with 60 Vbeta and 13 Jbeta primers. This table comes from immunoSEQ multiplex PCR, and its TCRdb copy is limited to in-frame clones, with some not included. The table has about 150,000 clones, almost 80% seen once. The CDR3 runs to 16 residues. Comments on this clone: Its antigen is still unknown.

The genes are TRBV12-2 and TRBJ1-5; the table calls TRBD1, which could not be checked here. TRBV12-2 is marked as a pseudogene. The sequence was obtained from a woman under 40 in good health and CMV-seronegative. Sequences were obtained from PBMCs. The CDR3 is CASRFSSTGNNQPQHF. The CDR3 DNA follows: TGTGCAAGTCGCTTCTCCTCGACAGGAAACAATCAGCCCCAGCATTTT.